These 15 T cell receptor beta chains came from one sample sequenced in a study of vaccination and CD4 T cells after COVID-19. Scientists ran DNA taken from cultured CD4+ T cells through the Oncomine TCR Beta short-read assay for sequencing. Via MiXCR, TCRdb re-called the PCR reads, giving one row per CDR3 protein. The table includes about 13,000 distinct CDR3 sequences, approximately 35% detected once. Treatment noted: roughly 10-day PBMC culture with coronavirus spike peptide pools or control peptides (ViraFEST assay). Their specific antigens are unknown. The sequencing sample was made of CD4+ T cells from blood, cultured in vitro. The origin of the receptors is a human donor who had recovered from COVID-19.

The chain recombines TRBV19 with TRBJ1-2; the match to TRBD1 covers 8 bases. Germline V gene lookup returns CDR1 LNHDA and CDR2 SQIVND (reference sequence). This CDR3 contains 16 residues. J gave up 3 bases and V 3 bases, and 9 bases lay outside the gene matches. The CDR3 loop is CASSIRTGRRDYGYTF. CDR3 coding DNA: TGTGCCAGTAGTATTCGGACAGGGAGAAGGGACTATGGCTACACCTTC.

This clonotype has just a few counts. The rearrangement links TRBV7-2 to TRBJ1-2, with D possibly being TRBD1 (5 bases). V gave up 0 bases and J gave up 6 bases, with 20 bases separating them. The CDR3 covers 17 residues. Germline lookup yields CDR1 SGHTA and CDR2 FQGNSA. In nucleotides, the CDR3 is TGTGCCAGCAGCTTAGCGGCCGGGACCCAGGGAAGGGATGGCTACACCTTC. This translates into CASSLAAGTQGRDGYTF.

J is TRBJ2-7 and V is TRBV19; D tentatively reads TRBD1 or TRBD2 (5 bases each). V shed 3 bases and J shed 2 bases, with 11 bases lying between them. The germline gives CDR1 LNHDA, CDR2 SQIVND (reference sequence). This CDR3 contains 14 residues. CDR3 nucleotides: TGTGCCAGTAGTATCGGGGCAGGGCCCTACGAGCAGTACTTC. Residues: CASSIGAGPYEQYF.

The rearrangement joins TRBV28 to TRBJ1-1; D gene unclear. The germline V gene encodes CDR1 MDHEN and CDR2 SYDVKM. The CDR3 extends over 15 amino acids. The V and J ends lost 7 bases and 1 base respectively, with 16 bases between them. Here the CDR3 DNA reads TGTGCCAGCACCGCCCGGGGTTCTGAGAACACTGAAGCTTTCTTT. Amino acids: CASTARGSENTEAFF.

V usage is TRBV20-1 and J usage is TRBJ2-7; 10 nucleotides match TRBD2. CDR3 length equals 14 residues. V was pared by 1 base and J by 12 bases, with 12 bases of the junction left unmatched. Germline V gene lookup returns CDR1 DFQATT and CDR2 SNEGSKA (reference sequence). The CDR3 sequence: CSARGISSGSMTYF. The DNA for the CDR3 is TGCAGTGCTAGAGGTATTTCTAGCGGGAGTATGACGTACTTC.

The J gene is TRBJ2-2, the V gene TRBV20-1, with TRBD1 matching 12 bases. The CDR3 has 18 residues. Germline loops: CDR1 DFQATT, CDR2 SNEGSKA (reference sequence). V gave up 1 base and J gave up 0 bases; unmatched junction bases: 6. The CDR3 loop reads CSARGGQGANANTGELFF. The CDR3 bases are TGCAGTGCTAGAGGGGGACAGGGGGCAAACGCGAACACCGGGGAGCTGTTTTTT.

The V call is TRBV7-3, the J call TRBJ2-2, with TRBD1 as a possible D gene (6 bases). V was shortened by 3 bases and J by 1 base, with 9 bases between the two germline ends. CDR1 and CDR2 from the germline V gene are SGHTA and FQGTGA. This CDR3 is 15 amino acids long. The CDR3 bases are TGTGCCAGCAGCTTTAGGGGACAGAACACCGGGGAGCTGTTTTTT. Protein product: CASSFRGQNTGELFF.

The table lists this clonotype with a few counts. V and J are TRBV7-9 and TRBJ2-2; a weak D match, TRBD2 (6 bases). V was cut by 7 bases and J by 5 bases, with 14 bases left in between. Per the germline V gene, CDR1 is SEHNR and CDR2 is FQNEAQ (reference sequence). CDR3 length: 14 residues. The CDR3 DNA reads as TGTGCCAGCACCGGGACTTTTCGAACCGGGGAGCTGTTTTTT. This sequence encodes CASTGTFRTGELFF.

V usage is TRBV28 and J usage is TRBJ2-3; D is possibly TRBD2 (6 bases). Trimming stripped 2 bases from V and 0 bases from J, with 21 bases between. Germline CDR1 is MDHEN and CDR2 is SYDVKM. CDR3 size: 19 residues. The CDR3 sequence: CASSLPPGGNSTSTDTQYF. The CDR3 DNA follows: TGTGCCAGCAGTTTACCCCCCGGCGGGAACTCAACTAGCACAGATACGCAGTATTTT.

This clonotype has more than one count but fewer than ten. This rearrangement joins TRBV20-1 to TRBJ1-1; D remains ambiguous. Germline V CDR1 and CDR2: DFQATT, SNEGSKA (reference sequence). V was clipped by 6 bases and J by 0 bases, with 11 bases between them. The length of the CDR3 is 13 residues. The CDR3 spells CSAIPDMNTEAFF. As DNA, the CDR3 is TGCAGTGCAATCCCTGATATGAACACTGAAGCTTTCTTT.

V gene TRBV30 combines with J gene TRBJ2-7; TRBD1 is a possible D gene (6 bases). The germline V and J ends were trimmed by 6 bases and 3 bases, with 9 bases remaining between them. The CDR3 contains 11 residues. The germline V gene has CDR1 GTSNPN and CDR2 SVGIG (reference sequence). CDR3 amino acids: CACSQGYEQYF. The CDR3 DNA sequence: TGTGCCTGCTCACAGGGCTACGAGCAGTACTTC.

A single count supports this clonotype. The chain is built from TRBV20-1 and TRBJ2-4, with 8 bases fitting TRBD2. Germline V gene data show CDR1 as DFQATT and CDR2 as SNEGSKA (reference sequence). With V trimmed by 6 bases and J by 1 base, 14 bases remained unmatched. The CDR3 has 17 residues. CDR3 nucleotide sequence: TGCAGTGCGCCCCGGGGGGGGACACAGACTGCCAAAAACATTCAGTACTTC. Translation gives CSAPRGGTQTAKNIQYF.

The chain has TRBV10-3 and TRBJ2-7, with 10 bases that match TRBD2. The germline V gene encodes CDR1 ENHRY and CDR2 SYGVKD. The V and J ends lost 7 bases and 2 bases, in that order; junction bases with no gene match: 5. The length of the CDR3 is 14 residues. The CDR3 region has the DNA TGTGCCATCAAGCGGCTAGCGGGAGCCTACGAGCAGTACTTC. As protein: CAIKRLAGAYEQYF.

This clonotype was counted between two and nine times. The chain combines TRBV11-1 with TRBJ2-5; 7 positions agree with TRBD1. Germline lookup yields CDR1 SGHAT and CDR2 FQDESV (reference sequence). The ends lost 5 bases at V and 5 bases at J; junction bases unmatched: 20. The CDR3 runs 18 residues. In nucleotides, the CDR3 is TGTGCCAGCAGCATCATGACAGGGAATTTAATTGTAAGCGAGACCCAGTACTTC. Amino acids: CASSIMTGNLIVSETQYF.

This clonotype appeared a single time. The CDR3 reads CASSPRGSGANVLTF. CDR3 DNA: TGTGCCAGCAGCCCCAGGGGCTCTGGGGCCAACGTCCTGACTTTC. This rearrangement joins TRBV12-3 or TRBV12-4 to TRBJ2-6; tentatively, D is TRBD1 (6 bases). CDR3 length: 15 residues. V lost 6 bases, J lost 0 bases, and 9 bases lay in between.